This record concerns one TCR beta chain sequence. Vbeta (60) and Jbeta (13) primers were used in the PCR. This table comes from immunoSEQ multiplex PCR, and its TCRdb copy is limited to in-frame clones, with some not included. This table holds about 160,000 clones, roughly 80% found once. This specimen comes from a study of cytomegalovirus exposure and HLA in healthy donors. The CDR3 covers 14 residues. In germline, CDR1 is LNHDA, CDR2 SQIVND (reference sequence). The germline V and J ends were trimmed by 6 bases and 3 bases, with 15 bases remaining between them. This chain connects TRBV19 to TRBJ2-7, with D perhaps matching TRBD1 (6 bases). The receptor's source is a man aged 25 to 45 in good health and CMV-seronegative. The specimen sequenced was PBMCs. This CDR3 is CASRGNDRLYEQYF. The CDR3 bases are TGTGCCAGTAGAGGGAATGACAGGCTCTACGAGCAGTACTTC.